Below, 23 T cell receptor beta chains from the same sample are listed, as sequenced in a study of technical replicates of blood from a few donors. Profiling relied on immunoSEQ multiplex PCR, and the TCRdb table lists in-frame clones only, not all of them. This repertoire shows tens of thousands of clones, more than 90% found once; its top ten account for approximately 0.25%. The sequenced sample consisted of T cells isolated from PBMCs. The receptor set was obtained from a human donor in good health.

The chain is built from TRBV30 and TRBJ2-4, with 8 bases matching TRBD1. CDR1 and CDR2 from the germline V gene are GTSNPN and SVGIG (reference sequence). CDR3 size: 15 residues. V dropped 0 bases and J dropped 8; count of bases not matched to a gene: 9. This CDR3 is CAWSVQGAHRYIQYF. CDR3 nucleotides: TGTGCCTGGAGTGTGCAGGGGGCGCATAGGTACATTCAGTACTTC. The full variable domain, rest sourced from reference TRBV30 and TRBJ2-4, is SQTIHQWPATLVQPVGSPLSLECTVEGTSNPNLYWYRQAAGRGLQLLFYSVGIGQISSEVPQNLSASRPQDRQFILSSKKLLLSDSGFYLCAWSVQGAHRYIQYFGAGTRLSVL.

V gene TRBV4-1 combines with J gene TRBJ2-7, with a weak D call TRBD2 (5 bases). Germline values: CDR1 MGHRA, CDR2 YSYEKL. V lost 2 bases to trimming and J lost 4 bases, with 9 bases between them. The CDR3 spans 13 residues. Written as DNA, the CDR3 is TGCGCCAGCAGCCAAACGATAGCGTACGAGCAGTACTTC. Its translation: CASSQTIAYEQYF.

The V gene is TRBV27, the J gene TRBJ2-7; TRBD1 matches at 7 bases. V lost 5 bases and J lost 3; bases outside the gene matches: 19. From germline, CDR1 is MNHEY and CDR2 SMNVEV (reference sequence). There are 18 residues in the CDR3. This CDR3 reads CASSRRVGQLEADYEQYF. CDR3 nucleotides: TGTGCCAGCAGTCGGAGAGTGGGACAGCTCGAAGCGGACTACGAGCAGTACTTC.

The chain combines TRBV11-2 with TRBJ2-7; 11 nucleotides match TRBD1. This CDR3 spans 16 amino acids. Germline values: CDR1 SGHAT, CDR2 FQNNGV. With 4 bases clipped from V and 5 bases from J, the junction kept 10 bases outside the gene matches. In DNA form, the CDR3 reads TGTGCCAGCAGCTCCCTGGTAGGACAGGGGGCCCACGAGCAGTACTTC. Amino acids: CASSSLVGQGAHEQYF.

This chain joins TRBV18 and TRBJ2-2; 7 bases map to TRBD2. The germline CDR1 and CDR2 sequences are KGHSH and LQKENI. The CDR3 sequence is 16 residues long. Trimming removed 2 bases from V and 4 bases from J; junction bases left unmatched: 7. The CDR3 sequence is CASSPGGLVTTGELFF. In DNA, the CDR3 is TGTGCCAGCTCACCAGGAGGACTAGTAACCACCGGGGAGCTGTTTTTT.

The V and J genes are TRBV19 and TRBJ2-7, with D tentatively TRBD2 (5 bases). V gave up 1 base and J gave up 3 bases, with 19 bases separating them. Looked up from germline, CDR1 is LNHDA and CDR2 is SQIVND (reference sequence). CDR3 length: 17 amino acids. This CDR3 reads CASSIGGAPASFYEQYF. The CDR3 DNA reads TGTGCCAGTAGTATAGGGGGAGCCCCAGCATCTTTCTACGAGCAGTACTTC.

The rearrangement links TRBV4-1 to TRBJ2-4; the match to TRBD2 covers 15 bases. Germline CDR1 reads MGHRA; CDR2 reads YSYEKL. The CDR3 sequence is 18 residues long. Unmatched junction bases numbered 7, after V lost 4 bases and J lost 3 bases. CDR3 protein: CASSPGLAGGEGKNIQYF. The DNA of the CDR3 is TGCGCCAGCAGCCCGGGACTAGCGGGGGGCGAGGGCAAAAACATTCAGTACTTC.

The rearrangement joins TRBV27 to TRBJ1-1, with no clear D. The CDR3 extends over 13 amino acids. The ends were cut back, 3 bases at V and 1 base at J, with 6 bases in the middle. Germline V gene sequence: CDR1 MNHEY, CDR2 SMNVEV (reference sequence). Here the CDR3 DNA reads TGTGCCAGCAGTTTCTACCAGAACACTGAAGCTTTCTTT. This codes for CASSFYQNTEAFF.

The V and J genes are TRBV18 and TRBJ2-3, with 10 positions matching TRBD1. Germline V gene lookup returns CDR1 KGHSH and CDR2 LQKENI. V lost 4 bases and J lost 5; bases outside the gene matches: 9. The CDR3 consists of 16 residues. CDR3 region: CASSLLTGGVGDTQYF. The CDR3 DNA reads TGTGCCAGCTCACTTTTGACAGGGGGCGTTGGAGATACGCAGTATTTT.

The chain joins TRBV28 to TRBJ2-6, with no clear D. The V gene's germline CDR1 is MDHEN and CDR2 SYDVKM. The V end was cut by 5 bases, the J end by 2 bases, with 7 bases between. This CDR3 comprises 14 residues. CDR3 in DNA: TGTGCCAGCAGTATCCAGGCTGGGGCCAACGTCCTGACTTTC. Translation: CASSIQAGANVLTF.

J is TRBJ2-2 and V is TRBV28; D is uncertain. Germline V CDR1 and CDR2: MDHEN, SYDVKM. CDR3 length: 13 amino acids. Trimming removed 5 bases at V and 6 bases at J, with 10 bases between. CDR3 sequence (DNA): TGTGCCAGCAGTCCCGCGAGCCCCGGGGAGCTGTTTTTT. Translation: CASSPASPGELFF.

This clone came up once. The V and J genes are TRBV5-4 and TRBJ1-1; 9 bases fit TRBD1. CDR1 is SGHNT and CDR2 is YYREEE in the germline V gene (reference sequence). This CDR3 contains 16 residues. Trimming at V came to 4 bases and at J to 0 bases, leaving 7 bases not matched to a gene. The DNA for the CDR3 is TGTGCCAGCAGCCGACGGACAGGGGAGATGAACACTGAAGCTTTCTTT. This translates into CASSRRTGEMNTEAFF. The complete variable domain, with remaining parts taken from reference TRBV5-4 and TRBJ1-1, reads ETGVTQSPTHLIKTRGQQVTLRCSSQSGHNTVSWYQQALGQGPQFIFQYYREEENGRGNFPPRFSGLQFPNYSSELNVNALELDDSALYLCASSRRTGEMNTEAFFGQGTRLTVV.

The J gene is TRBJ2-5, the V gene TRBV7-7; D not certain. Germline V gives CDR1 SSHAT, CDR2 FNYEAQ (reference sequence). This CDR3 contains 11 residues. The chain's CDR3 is CAVQVGETQYF. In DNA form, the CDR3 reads TGTGCGGTCCAGGTTGGGGAGACCCAGTACTTC.

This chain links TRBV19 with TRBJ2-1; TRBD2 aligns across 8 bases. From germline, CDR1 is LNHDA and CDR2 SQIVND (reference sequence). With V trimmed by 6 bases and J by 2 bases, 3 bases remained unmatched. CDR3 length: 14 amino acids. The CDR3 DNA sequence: TGTGCCAGTAGAACTAGCGGAGCCTACAATGAGCAGTTCTTC. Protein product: CASRTSGAYNEQFF.

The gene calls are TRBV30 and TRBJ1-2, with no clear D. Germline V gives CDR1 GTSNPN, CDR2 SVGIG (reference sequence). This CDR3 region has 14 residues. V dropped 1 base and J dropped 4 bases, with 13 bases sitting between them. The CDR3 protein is CAWSASGDRYGYTF. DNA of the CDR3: TGTGCCTGGAGTGCTTCCGGGGATCGCTATGGCTACACCTTC.

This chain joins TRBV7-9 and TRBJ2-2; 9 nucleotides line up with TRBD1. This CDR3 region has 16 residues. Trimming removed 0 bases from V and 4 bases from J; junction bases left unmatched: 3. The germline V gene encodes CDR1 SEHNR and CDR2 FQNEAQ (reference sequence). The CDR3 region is CASSLAWDRVTGELFF. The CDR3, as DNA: TGTGCCAGCAGCTTAGCGTGGGACAGGGTCACCGGGGAGCTGTTTTTT.

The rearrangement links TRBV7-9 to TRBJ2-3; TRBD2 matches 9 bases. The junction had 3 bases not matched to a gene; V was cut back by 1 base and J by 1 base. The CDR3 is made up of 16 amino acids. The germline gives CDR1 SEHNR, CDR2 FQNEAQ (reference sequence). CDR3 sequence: CASSLGASGGTDTQYF. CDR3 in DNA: TGTGCCAGCAGCTTAGGGGCTAGCGGGGGCACAGATACGCAGTATTTT.

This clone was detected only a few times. In nucleotides, the CDR3 is TGCGCCAGCAGCCCATTCCAGGGGGCCGGCACTGAAGCTTTCTTT. Protein product: CASSPFQGAGTEAFF. V gene TRBV5-1 combines with J gene TRBJ1-1, with 8 bases matching TRBD1. V lost 4 bases and J lost 4; bases outside the gene matches: 9. This CDR3 has 15 amino acids. The germline CDR1 and CDR2 sequences are SGHRS and YFSETQ.

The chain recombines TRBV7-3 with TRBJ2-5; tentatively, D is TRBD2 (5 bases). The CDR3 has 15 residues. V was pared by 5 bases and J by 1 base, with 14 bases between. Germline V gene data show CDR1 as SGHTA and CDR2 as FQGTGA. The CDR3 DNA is TGTGCCAGCAGCCCCAGCGGATCTTTCCAAGAGACCCAGTACTTC. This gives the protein CASSPSGSFQETQYF.

The CDR3 loop is CASGSSGEGINEQYF. CDR3 sequence (DNA): TGTGCTAGTGGCTCGAGCGGGGAGGGCATTAACGAGCAGTACTTC. V usage is TRBV12-5 and J usage is TRBJ2-7, with 7 nucleotides matching TRBD2. Germline V lookup: CDR1 LGHNT, CDR2 FRNRAP. The ends lost 6 bases at V and 5 bases at J; junction bases unmatched: 13. The CDR3 is 15 residues long. Full variable domain (rest looked up from reference TRBV12-5 and TRBJ2-7): DARVTQTPRHKVTEMGQEVTMRCQPILGHNTVFWYRQTMMQGLELLAYFRNRAPLDDSGMPKDRFSAEMPDATLATLKIQPSEPRDSAVYFCASGSSGEGINEQYFGPGTRLTVT.

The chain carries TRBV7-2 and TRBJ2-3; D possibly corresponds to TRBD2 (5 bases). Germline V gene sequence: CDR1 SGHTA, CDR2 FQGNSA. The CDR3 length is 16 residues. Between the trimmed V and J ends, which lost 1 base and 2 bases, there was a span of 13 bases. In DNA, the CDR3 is TGTGCCAGCAGCTTAGTAATGACTAATCCCACAGATACGCAGTATTTT. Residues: CASSLVMTNPTDTQYF.

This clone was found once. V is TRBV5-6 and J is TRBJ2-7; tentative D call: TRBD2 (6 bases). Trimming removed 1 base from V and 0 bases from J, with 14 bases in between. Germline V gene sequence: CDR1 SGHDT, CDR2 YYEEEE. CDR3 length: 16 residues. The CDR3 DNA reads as TGTGCCAGCAGCTTGTTAACTGGCGGGGTCTCCTACGAGCAGTACTTC. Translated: CASSLLTGGVSYEQYF.

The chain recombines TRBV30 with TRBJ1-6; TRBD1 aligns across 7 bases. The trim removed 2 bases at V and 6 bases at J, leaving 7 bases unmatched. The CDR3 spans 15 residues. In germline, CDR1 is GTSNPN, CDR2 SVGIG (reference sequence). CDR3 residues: CAWSPTGYFNSPLHF. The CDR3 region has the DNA TGTGCCTGGAGTCCGACAGGGTATTTTAATTCACCCCTCCACTTT.